One and the same sample provided the 26 T cell receptor beta chains below, sequenced in a study of blood T cells in healthy people across ages. Then a second PCR, running about 6 to 11 cycles, was carried out with a sample-barcoded 5' primer and a J-beta primer mix. TCRdb recomputed calls from the 5' RACE reads with MiXCR, one row per CDR3 protein. The sample has around 1,000,000 distinct CDR3 sequences; approximately 25% are singletons. A further study also used this sample, focusing on T cells of mothers and their children.

The sequencing input was blood. These receptors were taken from a girl aged 2-10 years in good health.

The chain links TRBV9 to TRBJ2-2; unclear D gene. Trimming removed 0 bases from V and 6 bases from J, with 15 bases in between. The length of the CDR3 is 16 residues. Germline CDR1 reads SGDLS; CDR2 reads YYNGEE. This CDR3 reads CASSVAGHPNPGELFF. CDR3 sequence (DNA): TGTGCCAGCAGCGTAGCTGGCCATCCTAACCCCGGGGAGCTGTTTTTT.

CDR3 nucleotides: TGCAGCGTTGTGGACAGGGTTTCCTACGAGCAGTACTTC. Encoded protein: CSVVDRVSYEQYF. V and J are TRBV29-1 and TRBJ2-7, with TRBD1 matching 8 bases. The CDR3 is made up of 13 amino acids. Germline assignment: CDR1 SQVTM and CDR2 ANQGSEA. The V and J ends lost 4 bases and 1 base, in that order; junction bases with no gene match: 3.

This clonotype was recorded many times. This chain joins TRBV27 and TRBJ2-7; 7 bases are a match to TRBD1. Germline trimming cut 9 bases from V and 0 bases from J; bases unmatched to any gene: 5. This CDR3 has 13 residues. Germline CDR1 MNHEY, CDR2 SMNVEV (reference sequence). The chain's CDR3 is CASGWDSSYEQYF. The CDR3 DNA reads as TGTGCCAGTGGATGGGACAGCTCCTACGAGCAGTACTTC.

This clonotype has just a few counts. This sequence joins TRBV28 and TRBJ1-2; 8 nucleotides match TRBD1. The CDR3 length is 14 residues. V was clipped by 6 bases and J by 2 bases; unmatched bases: 5. Germline lookup yields CDR1 MDHEN and CDR2 SYDVKM. This chain's CDR3 is CASSPTGVNYGYTF. The CDR3 DNA follows: TGTGCCAGCAGCCCGACAGGGGTCAACTATGGCTACACCTTC.

This clonotype occurred a few times. The junction does not match germline at one end; this may be a read error. The chain recombines TRBV2 with TRBJ1-4; no clear D gene. The CDR3 has 12 amino acids. CDR1 and CDR2 (germline): SNHLY, FYNNEI. The CDR3 sequence is CASEGVNEELFF. The CDR3 DNA reads TGTGCCAGCGAAGGCGTGAATGAAGAACTGTTTTTT.

This chain connects TRBV11-2 to TRBJ2-3, with 13 bases lining up with TRBD2. Germline V CDR1 and CDR2: SGHAT, FQNNGV. Trimming cost V 4 bases and J 6 bases; bases outside gene matches: 7. CDR3 length: 16 amino acids. For the CDR3, the DNA is TGTGCCAGCAGCTCCGGACTAGCGGGAGTGTTGGATACGCAGTATTTT. It is translated as CASSSGLAGVLDTQYF.

The sample holds a few counts of this clonotype. CDR3 amino acids: CSVEELAGVLDTQYF. CDR3 DNA sequence: TGCAGCGTTGAAGAACTAGCGGGAGTTCTTGATACGCAGTATTTT. The chain has TRBV29-1 and TRBJ2-3, with 11 bases matching TRBD2. The CDR3 runs to 15 residues. Germline V CDR1 and CDR2: SQVTM, ANQGSEA. With 0 bases clipped from V and 6 bases from J, the junction kept 5 bases outside the gene matches.

This clonotype was observed a few times. The chain carries TRBV13 and TRBJ2-1; D call uncertain. This CDR3 is 14 amino acids long. Germline CDR1 PRHDT, CDR2 FYEKMQ (reference sequence). Trimming left V 6 bases short and J 5 bases short, with 14 bases between. CDR3 sequence (DNA): TGTGCCAGCAGTTCTGATAGGGCCGACAATGAGCAGTTCTTC. Its protein is CASSSDRADNEQFF.

This chain links TRBV20-1 with TRBJ2-7; D remains ambiguous. The length of the CDR3 is 13 residues. V was pared by 3 bases and J by 1 base, with 10 bases between. Germline V gives CDR1 DFQATT, CDR2 SNEGSKA (reference sequence). DNA for the CDR3: TGCAGTGCTAGTCGTTTCGCTTCCTACGAGCAGTACTTC. This translates into CSASRFASYEQYF.

The chain links TRBV7-2 to TRBJ2-2; D unclear. Per germline, CDR1 SGHTA and CDR2 FQGNSA. Trimming took 3 bases from V and 8 from J, leaving 4 bases between them. This CDR3 is 11 amino acids long. The CDR3 sequence: CASSLKGELFF. CDR3 nucleotides: TGTGCCAGCAGCTTGAAGGGGGAGCTGTTTTTT.

This clonotype has a handful of counts. The chain employs TRBV5-1 and TRBJ2-7; D ambiguous. The V gene's germline CDR1 is SGHRS and CDR2 YFSETQ. Trimming shortened V by 0 bases and J by 2 bases, and 12 bases separated the two germline ends. This CDR3 has 15 amino acids. Here the CDR3 reads CASSLEAAAPYEQYF. DNA of the CDR3: TGCGCCAGCAGCTTGGAGGCGGCCGCCCCCTACGAGCAGTACTTC.

In this sample, this clonotype turned up a few times. The chain links TRBV5-6 to TRBJ1-4; D ambiguous. Germline V lookup: CDR1 SGHDT, CDR2 YYEEEE. V was pared by 4 bases and J by 5 bases, with 12 bases between. The CDR3 has 14 amino acids. CDR3 nucleotides: TGTGCCAGCAGCCTAGACTCGAGAAATGAAAAACTGTTTTTT. It is translated as CASSLDSRNEKLFF.

This clonotype was recorded a few times. CDR3 coding DNA: TGTGCCAGCAGTGAAGACATGGACAGGGGGAACACTGAAGCTTTCTTT. Protein: CASSEDMDRGNTEAFF. The chain joins TRBV2 to TRBJ1-1; TRBD1 aligns across 9 bases. This CDR3 has 16 residues. The germline V gene has CDR1 SNHLY and CDR2 FYNNEI. V lost 1 base, J lost 1 base, and 4 bases stayed unmatched.

The V and J genes are TRBV12-3 or TRBV12-4 and TRBJ1-1; 7 positions match TRBD1. The length of the CDR3 is 11 residues. V dropped 7 bases and J dropped 9; count of bases not matched to a gene: 5. This CDR3 reads CASNHRGKAFF. The CDR3 DNA sequence: TGTGCCAGCAATCACAGGGGAAAAGCTTTCTTT.

This clonotype came up a few times. In DNA form, the CDR3 reads TGTGCCAGCAGCTTAGAAGCAGGGCTTACCTACGAGCAGTACTTC. Translated: CASSLEAGLTYEQYF. V and J are TRBV7-3 and TRBJ2-5, with D tentatively TRBD1 (5 bases). The J call may be mistaken, given a closer DNA end match to TRBJ2-7. CDR1 is SGHTA and CDR2 is FQGTGA in the germline V gene. The CDR3 runs 15 residues.

The V gene is TRBV20-1, the J gene TRBJ2-6; D is perhaps TRBD2 (7 bases). The CDR3 is 19 residues long. V lost 0 bases and J 0 bases, leaving 18 bases between the germline ends. Per the germline V gene, CDR1 is DFQATT and CDR2 is SNEGSKA (reference sequence). The CDR3 nucleotides are TGCAGTGCTAGAGACCCTATTTGGGGGGGCCCCTCTGGGGCCAACGTCCTGACTTTC. Translated, it gives CSARDPIWGGPSGANVLTF.

The chain links TRBV19 to TRBJ1-1, with unresolved D. V lost 11 bases and J lost 7, with 8 bases in between. Germline V gives CDR1 LNHDA, CDR2 SQIVND (reference sequence). The length of the CDR3 is 9 residues. CDR3 region: CAVGGEAFF. The CDR3 DNA is TGTGCCGTCGGAGGTGAAGCTTTCTTT.

This chain connects TRBV29-1 to TRBJ2-5, with 8 bases matching TRBD2. Judging by the DNA end, TRBJ2-1 fits better; the J call may be wrong. Germline V gives CDR1 SQVTM, CDR2 ANQGSEA. The CDR3 has 14 amino acids. CDR3: CSVVPSGLYNEQFF. The CDR3 nucleotides are TGCAGCGTTGTACCTAGCGGGCTATACAATGAGCAGTTCTTC.

The rearrangement links TRBV6-2 or TRBV6-3 to TRBJ2-5, with TRBD1 matching 7 bases. The end of the DNA fits TRBJ2-7 better, so the J call may be wrong. The CDR3 contains 11 residues. From germline, CDR1 is MNHEY and CDR2 SVGEGT. The CDR3 region has the DNA TGTGCCAGCTCAAGGGGGCTCGAGCAGTACTTC. This encodes CASSRGLEQYF.

Details on this clonotype: Compared with germline, one end of the junction differs, possibly owing to a read error. This sequence joins TRBV7-9 and TRBJ2-5, with 14 bases matching TRBD2. Germline-derived CDR1 and CDR2 are SEHNR and FQNEAQ (reference sequence). CDR3 length: 16 residues. The chain's CDR3 is CASSPRTGTSGGGVCF. The CDR3 bases are TGTGCCAGCAGCCCTCGGACCGGGACTAGCGGGGGAGGGGTGTGCTTC. The full variable domain, in which reference TRBV7-9 and TRBJ2-5 provide the parts outside the CDR3, is DTGVSQNPRHKITKRGQNVTFRCDPISEHNRLYWYRQTLGQGPEFLTYFQNEAQLEKSRLLSDRFSAERPKGSFSTLEIQRTEQGDSAMYLCASSPRTGTSGGGVCFGPGTRLLVL.

V usage is TRBV19 and J usage is TRBJ2-5; the D gene could be TRBD1 or TRBD2 (5 bases each). The germline V gene encodes CDR1 LNHDA and CDR2 SQIVND (reference sequence). This CDR3 comprises 15 residues. Deletions cut 0 bases from V and 1 base from J, with 9 bases between. The CDR3 DNA sequence: TGTGCCAGTAGTATAGATCGGGACGGCCAAGAGACCCAGTACTTC. Its translation: CASSIDRDGQETQYF. Based on the CDR3 plus reference TRBV19 and TRBJ2-5, the full variable domain is DGGITQSPKYLFRKEGQNVTLSCEQNLNHDAMYWYRQDPGQGLRLIYYSQIVNDFQKGDIAEGYSVSREKKESFPLTVTSAQKNPTAFYLCASSIDRDGQETQYFGPGTRLLVL.

This clonotype has just a few counts. This chain uses TRBV4-1 with TRBJ2-1, with 10 bases aligning to TRBD2. The DNA end is more similar to TRBJ2-7, so the J call may be wrong. Looked up from germline, CDR1 is MGHRA and CDR2 is YSYEKL. The CDR3 contains 18 residues. The CDR3 DNA follows: TGCGCCAGCAGCCCACAGGGCGGGCTAGCGGGAGAGAACTACGAGCAGTACTTC. Protein product: CASSPQGGLAGENYEQYF.

This clonotype was recorded a few times. The chain couples TRBV20-1 to TRBJ1-5; tentatively, D is TRBD1 (5 bases). With 3 bases removed from V and 5 bases from J, the gap between germline ends came to 17 bases. The germline CDR1 and CDR2 sequences are DFQATT and SNEGSKA (reference sequence). The CDR3 sequence is 15 residues long. The CDR3 DNA sequence: TGCAGTGCTAGGGAAACAGGCAGGGCCGATCAGCCCCAGCATTTT. It encodes CSARETGRADQPQHF.

The chain couples TRBV11-2 to TRBJ1-4; the D is unclear. Germline V gene sequence: CDR1 SGHAT, CDR2 FQNNGV. The CDR3 runs to 13 residues. V was cut by 3 bases and J by 4 bases, with 6 bases left in between. The CDR3 DNA sequence: TGTGCCAGCAGCTTCGGAGTTAATGAAAAACTGTTTTTT. Translated, it gives CASSFGVNEKLFF.

The CDR3 DNA reads TGCAGTGCTAGATCGACCGGGACTAGCGGGGGGGCCTCAGACATTCAGTACTTC. It encodes CSARSTGTSGGASDIQYF. This chain links TRBV20-1 with TRBJ2-4, with TRBD2 matching 16 bases. There are 18 residues in the CDR3. The germline V gene has CDR1 DFQATT and CDR2 SNEGSKA (reference sequence). With 2 bases clipped from V and 8 bases from J, the junction kept 12 bases outside the gene matches.

The V gene is TRBV29-1, the J gene TRBJ2-5, with 7 bases that match TRBD1. CDR3 length: 12 amino acids. Germline V gene data show CDR1 as SQVTM and CDR2 as ANQGSEA. With V trimmed by 6 bases and J by 2 bases, 3 bases remained unmatched. Here the CDR3 DNA reads TGCAGCGTAAGGGGACAGCAAGAGACCCAGTACTTC. Its protein is CSVRGQQETQYF.